These T cell receptor beta chains were read from a single sample in a study of breast tumors, draining lymph nodes, adjacent tissues. Each CDR3 protein is one row after TCRdb ran MiXCR on the multiplex PCR reads. The sample contains some 83,000 distinct CDR3 sequences, about 20% of which appear only once. Sequencing used axillary lymph node tissue. These receptors originate from a female donor with breast cancer. Some clones in this sample may be carry-over from other donors' samples. CDR3s include the opening cysteine and the closing phenylalanine or tryptophan. Each record gives: J gene, D gene, V gene, clone size, CDR3 protein, CDR3 DNA. D genes are given only for firm matches. Where a row states a size, it is once, few, many or the class of an expanded clone; other rows omit it.

TRBJ2-1 . TRBV5-1 many CASSRGDYNEQFF TGCGCCAGCTCCCGAGGGGATTACAATGAGCAGTTCTTC
TRBJ1-5 . TRBV19 many CASSGDDLQPQHF TGTGCCAGTAGTGGGGACGATCTACAGCCCCAGCATTTT
TRBJ2-2 TRBD1 TRBV10-3 many CAIKTGDTGELFF TGTGCCATCAAGACAGGGGACACCGGGGAGCTGTTTTTT
TRBJ2-1 . TRBV5-1 many CASSLEGTVGNEQFF TGCGCCAGCAGCTTGGAGGGGACTGTAGGGAATGAGCAGTTCTTC
TRBJ2-7 TRBD2 TRBV5-6 many CASSLGLAGGPLPYEQYF TGTGCCAGCAGCCTGGGACTAGCGGGAGGTCCCTTGCCCTACGAGCAGTACTTC
TRBJ2-2 . TRBV5-1 many CASSLDRLNTGELFF TGCGCCAGCAGCCTGGACAGATTGAACACCGGGGAGCTGTTTTTT
TRBJ2-7 TRBD1 TRBV6-5 . CASISLRGPYEQYF TGTGCCAGCATTAGCCTCAGGGGGCCTTACGAGCAGTACTTC
TRBJ2-3 TRBD2 TRBV2 . CASKLAGEADTQCF TGTGCCAGCAAGCTGGCGGGGGAAGCAGATACGCAGTGTTTT
TRBJ2-7 TRBD1 TRBV20-1 many CSARAPPGQDLYEQYF TGCAGTGCTAGAGCCCCTCCGGGACAGGACCTGTACGAGCAGTACTTC
TRBJ2-3 . TRBV6-1 many CASNLSGRQYF TGTGCCAGCAATTTGTCGGGAAGGCAGTATTTT
TRBJ2-3 TRBD1 TRBV4-2 few CASSLIPGQGTDTQYF TGTGCCAGCAGCCTTATCCCGGGACAGGGCACAGATACGCAGTATTTT
TRBJ2-2 TRBD2 TRBV3-1 . CASSQAAGGNTGELFF TGTGCCAGCAGCCAGGCAGCGGGAGGGAACACCGGGGAGCTGTTTTTT
TRBJ2-3 . TRBV6-1 many CASQLGGTQYF TGTGCCAGCCAATTAGGTGGTACGCAGTATTTT
TRBJ1-1 TRBD1 TRBV5-5 . CASSPYRGQASEAFF TGTGCCAGCAGCCCTTACAGGGGGCAGGCCTCTGAAGCTTTCTTT
TRBJ2-1 TRBD2 TRBV7-2 many CASSRGGTSLNEQFF TGTGCCAGCAGCCGAGGCGGGACTAGCCTCAATGAGCAGTTCTTC
TRBJ2-7 TRBD2 TRBV20-1 many CSARDPLSGRVNYEQYF TGCAGTGCTAGAGACCCCCTTAGCGGGAGGGTAAACTACGAGCAGTACTTC
TRBJ2-2 . TRBV11-3 many CASSLDEGGAGELFF TGTGCCAGCAGCTTAGATGAGGGGGGCGCCGGGGAGCTGTTTTTT
TRBJ1-2 . TRBV6-2/TRBV6-3 many CASSYPGGYTF TGTGCCAGCAGTTACCCCGGGGGCTACACCTTC
TRBJ2-7 TRBD1 TRBV5-1 . CASSSGTGGQKREQYF TGCGCCAGCAGCTCGGGGACAGGGGGGCAAAAACGCGAGCAGTACTTC
TRBJ2-2 . TRBV9 many CASSVGATQTGELFF TGTGCCAGCAGCGTAGGGGCTACCCAAACCGGGGAGCTGTTTTTT
TRBJ2-1 TRBD2 TRBV11-2 many CASTRVSGSSYNEQFF TGTGCCAGCACCCGGGTGAGCGGGAGCTCCTACAATGAGCAGTTCTTC
TRBJ2-1 TRBD2 TRBV7-2 many CASSFGFRWAGELYNEQFF TGTGCCAGCAGCTTTGGTTTTAGATGGGCGGGAGAGCTCTACAATGAGCAGTTCTTC
TRBJ1-2 . TRBV6-2/TRBV6-3 many CASTKATGGEGYTF TGTGCCAGCACCAAAGCGACAGGCGGGGAAGGCTACACCTTC
TRBJ1-2 . TRBV6-5 . CASSYSRGSYGYTF TGTGCCAGCAGTTACTCACGGGGTAGCTATGGCTACACCTTC
TRBJ2-5 . TRBV10-3 many CAISESSQETQYF TGTGCCATCAGTGAGTCGTCCCAAGAGACCCAGTACTTC
TRBJ2-7 TRBD1 TRBV29-1 many CSVNLQGFYEQYF TGCAGCGTGAACCTACAGGGGTTCTACGAGCAGTACTTC
TRBJ2-2 . TRBV14 many CASSQVTGRTGELFF TGTGCCAGCAGCCAAGTTACGGGACGTACCGGGGAGCTGTTTTTT
TRBJ1-5 TRBD1 TRBV12-3/TRBV12-4 many CASSSQGAGGNQPQHF TGTGCCAGCAGTTCACAGGGGGCGGGTGGCAATCAGCCCCAGCATTTT
TRBJ2-1 . TRBV4-2 many CASSQFLDGGGQFF TGTGCCAGCAGCCAATTTTTGGACGGAGGAGGGCAGTTCTTC
TRBJ2-3 . TRBV20-1 many CSAPRSHVFPDTQYF TGCAGTGCCCCTAGGAGCCACGTATTTCCAGATACGCAGTATTTT
TRBJ2-2 TRBD1 TRBV19 many CASRTGGTGELFF TGTGCCAGTAGAACAGGGGGCACCGGGGAGCTGTTTTTT
TRBJ2-3 TRBD1 TRBV4-3 many CASSQDWGQGIDTQYF TGCGCCAGCAGCCAAGATTGGGGACAGGGGATAGATACGCAGTATTTT
TRBJ1-5 TRBD1 TRBV20-1 many CSVIQGVHRQPQHF TGCAGTGTCATACAGGGGGTTCACCGGCAGCCCCAGCATTTT
TRBJ1-2 . TRBV30 many CACAGYGYTF TGTGCCTGCGCGGGCTATGGCTACACCTTC
TRBJ1-6 TRBD1 TRBV18 few CASSPRQGAYNSPLHF TGTGCCAGCTCACCGAGACAGGGGGCTTATAATTCACCCCTCCACTTT
TRBJ2-1 . TRBV29-1 . CSVEGRKSSYNEQFF TGCAGCGTTGAAGGAAGGAAAAGCTCCTACAATGAGCAGTTCTTC
TRBJ2-1 TRBD2 TRBV2 many CASSDLESGTSGSYEQFF TGTGCCAGCAGTGACCTGGAATCCGGGACTAGCGGGAGCTATGAGCAGTTCTTC
TRBJ2-3 TRBD2 TRBV5-1 many CASRIGLAGESDTQYF TGCGCCAGCAGAATCGGACTAGCGGGAGAGTCGGATACGCAGTATTTT
TRBJ2-2 TRBD2 TRBV3-1 few CASSPRTSGGGELFF TGTGCCAGCAGCCCCCGGACTAGCGGAGGCGGGGAGCTGTTTTTT
TRBJ1-2 . TRBV28 . CASLQGNYGYTF TGTGCCAGCCTACAGGGAAACTATGGCTACACCTTC
TRBJ1-2 . TRBV28 few CASSSGGAFYGYTF TGTGCCAGCAGTTCGGGGGGGGCCTTCTATGGCTACACCTTC
TRBJ2-3 . TRBV6-1 few CASSQTGRDTQYF TGTGCCAGCAGCCAAACAGGGCGCGATACGCAGTATTTT
TRBJ2-2 TRBD2 TRBV7-3 many CASSSREAGELFF TGTGCCAGCAGCTCGCGGGAGGCCGGGGAGCTGTTTTTT
TRBJ2-5 TRBD2 TRBV7-2 medium-sized CASRATSGFWETQYF TGTGCCAGCAGGGCGACTAGCGGCTTTTGGGAGACCCAGTACTTC